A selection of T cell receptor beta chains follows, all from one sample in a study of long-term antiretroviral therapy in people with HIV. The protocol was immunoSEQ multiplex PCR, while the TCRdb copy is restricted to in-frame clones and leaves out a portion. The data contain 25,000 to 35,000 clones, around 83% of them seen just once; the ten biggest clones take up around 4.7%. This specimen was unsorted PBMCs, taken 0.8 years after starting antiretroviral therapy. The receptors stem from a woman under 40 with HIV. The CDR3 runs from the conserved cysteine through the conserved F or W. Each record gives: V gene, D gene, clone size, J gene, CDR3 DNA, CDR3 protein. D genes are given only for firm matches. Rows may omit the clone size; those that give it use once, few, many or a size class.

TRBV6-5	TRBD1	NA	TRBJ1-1	TGTGCCAGCAGTGGACAGGGGGGGAACACTGAAGCTTTCTTT	CASSGQGGNTEAFF
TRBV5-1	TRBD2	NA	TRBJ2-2	TGCGCCAGCAGCTTGGAAGGGACTAGCGACCTCAAGGGCACCGGGGAGCTGTTTTTT	CASSLEGTSDLKGTGELFF
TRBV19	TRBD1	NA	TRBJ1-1	TGTGCCAGTAGTATGACAGGGATAGGCTCCCAAGATGTCGCTTTCTTT	CASSMTGIGSQDVAFF
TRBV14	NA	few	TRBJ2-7	TGTGCCAGCAGCCAAGATCAGTCAGGGCCGCCTTACGAGCAGTACTTC	CASSQDQSGPPYEQYF
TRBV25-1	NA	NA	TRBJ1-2	TGTGCCAGCAGTGCCGGATTTGCCGACTCCTATGGCTACACCTTC	CASSAGFADSYGYTF
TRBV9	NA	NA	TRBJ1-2	TGTGCCAGCAGCGTAGGTTATTGGAAGGGCAGGAATCCGTATGGCTACACCTTC	CASSVGYWKGRNPYGYTF
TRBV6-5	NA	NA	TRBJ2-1	TGTGCCAGCAGCTACAGGGGAGGCCCGCGGTTCTTC	CASSYRGGPRFF
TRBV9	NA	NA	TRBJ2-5	TGTGCCAGCAGCGTAGCTTTTGGCTCTACAGAGACCCAGTACTTC	CASSVAFGSTETQYF
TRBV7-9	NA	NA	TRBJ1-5	TGTGCCAGCAGCTTAGCGGATAGCAATCAGCCCCAGCATTTT	CASSLADSNQPQHF
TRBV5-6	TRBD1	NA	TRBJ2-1	TGTGCCAGCAGCTGGTGGACAGGGATGCACAATGAGCAGTTCTTC	CASSWWTGMHNEQFF
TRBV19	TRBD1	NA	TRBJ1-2	TGTGCCAGTAGGCAACCTACAGGGGTGATCGGCTACACCTTC	CASRQPTGVIGYTF
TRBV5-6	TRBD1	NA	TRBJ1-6	TGTGCCAGCAGCTGGGCTACAGGGGACTATAATTCACCCCTCCACTTT	CASSWATGDYNSPLHF
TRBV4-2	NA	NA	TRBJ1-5	TGTGCCAGCAGCCAATATAGACAGGACAACAATCAGCCCCAGCATTTT	CASSQYRQDNNQPQHF
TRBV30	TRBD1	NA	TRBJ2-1	TGTGCCTGGAGCACAGGGGGGATGTACAATGAGCAGTTCTTC	CAWSTGGMYNEQFF
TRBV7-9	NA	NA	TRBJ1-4	TGTGCCAGCAGCTTAGTGTCCCAGGGGAATGAAAAACTGTTTTTT	CASSLVSQGNEKLFF
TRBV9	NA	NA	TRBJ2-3	TGTGCCAGCAGCACGACCGACAGCCCCCGCACAGATACGCAGTATTTT	CASSTTDSPRTDTQYF
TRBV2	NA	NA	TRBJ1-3	TGTGCCAGCATTACTGGAAACACCATATATTTT	CASITGNTIYF
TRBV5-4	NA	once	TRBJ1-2	TGTGCCAGCAGCTTCGCGGGGGGCGTTAACTATGGCTACACCTTC	CASSFAGGVNYGYTF
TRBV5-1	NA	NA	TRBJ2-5	TGCGCCAGCAGCCCGCAGGACAGTAGGCAAGAGACCCAGTACTTC	CASSPQDSRQETQYF
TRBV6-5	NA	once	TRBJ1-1	TGTGCCAGCAGTTACTCGTCGACCGGAGGAACTGAAGCTTTCTTT	CASSYSSTGGTEAFF
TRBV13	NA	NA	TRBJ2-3	TGTGCCAGCAGCTTAGGCCGATCAGATACGCAGTATTTT	CASSLGRSDTQYF
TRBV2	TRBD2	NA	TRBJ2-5	TGTGCCAGCTCTGTGGGGCTAGCGGGGGGGGAGACCCAGTACTTC	CASSVGLAGGETQYF
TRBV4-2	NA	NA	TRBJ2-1	TGTGCCAGCAGCCAAGAGTATTCCCAGGCGGGTAAGGTCTTCTTC	CASSQEYSQAGKVFF
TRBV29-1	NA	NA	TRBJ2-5	TGCAGCAGTAAATGGGGTGTCGGAGAGACCCAGTACTTC	CSSKWGVGETQYF
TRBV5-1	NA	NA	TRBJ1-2	TGCGCCAGCAGCTTGCAGGGGCGGGAAGGCTACACCTTC	CASSLQGREGYTF
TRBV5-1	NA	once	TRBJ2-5	TGCGCCAGCAGCTTTGGGGGGGCTTCGGGTGAGACCCAGTACTTC	CASSFGGASGETQYF
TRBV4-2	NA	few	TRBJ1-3	TGTGCCAGCAGCCAAATAATGAGTCCCTCTGGAAACACCATATATTTT	CASSQIMSPSGNTIYF
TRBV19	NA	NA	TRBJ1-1	TGTGCCAGTAGGATAGAAGGGACATCGAACACTGAAGCTTTCTTT	CASRIEGTSNTEAFF
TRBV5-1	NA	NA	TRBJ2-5	TGCGCCAGCAGCTTGGAGTTAGAGGACGGGGCAGTCCCGCAGGGAACCCAGTACTTC	CASSLELEDGAVPQGTQYF
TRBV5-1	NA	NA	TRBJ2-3	TGCGCCAGCAGCTTGGGACTACCGGAGGGGGAGGAGTATTTT	CASSLGLPEGEEYF
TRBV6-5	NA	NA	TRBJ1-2	TGTGCCAGCAGTTCTCAGGGGAGGAGTGGCTACACCTTC	CASSSQGRSGYTF
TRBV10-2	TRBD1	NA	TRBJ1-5	TGCGCCAGCCGTACACAGGGGGATCATCAGCCCCAGCATTTT	CASRTQGDHQPQHF
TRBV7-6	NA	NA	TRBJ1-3	TGTGCCAGCAGCTTATCAGGTTCAGGAAACACCATATATTTT	CASSLSGSGNTIYF
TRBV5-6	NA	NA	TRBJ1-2	TGTGCCAGCAGCCGCATCCAAGCACGGAACTATGGCTACACCTTC	CASSRIQARNYGYTF
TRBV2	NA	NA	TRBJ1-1	TGTGCCAGCCGGAGTGGCTTCCTGGGGGACACTGAAGCTTTCTTT	CASRSGFLGDTEAFF
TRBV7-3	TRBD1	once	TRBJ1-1	TGTGCCAGCAGCTGGAACAGGGGCGCTGAAGCTTTCTTT	CASSWNRGAEAFF
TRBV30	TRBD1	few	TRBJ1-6	TGTGCCTGGAGTGTACTAGGACAGGGGTTGAATTCACCCCTCCACTTT	CAWSVLGQGLNSPLHF